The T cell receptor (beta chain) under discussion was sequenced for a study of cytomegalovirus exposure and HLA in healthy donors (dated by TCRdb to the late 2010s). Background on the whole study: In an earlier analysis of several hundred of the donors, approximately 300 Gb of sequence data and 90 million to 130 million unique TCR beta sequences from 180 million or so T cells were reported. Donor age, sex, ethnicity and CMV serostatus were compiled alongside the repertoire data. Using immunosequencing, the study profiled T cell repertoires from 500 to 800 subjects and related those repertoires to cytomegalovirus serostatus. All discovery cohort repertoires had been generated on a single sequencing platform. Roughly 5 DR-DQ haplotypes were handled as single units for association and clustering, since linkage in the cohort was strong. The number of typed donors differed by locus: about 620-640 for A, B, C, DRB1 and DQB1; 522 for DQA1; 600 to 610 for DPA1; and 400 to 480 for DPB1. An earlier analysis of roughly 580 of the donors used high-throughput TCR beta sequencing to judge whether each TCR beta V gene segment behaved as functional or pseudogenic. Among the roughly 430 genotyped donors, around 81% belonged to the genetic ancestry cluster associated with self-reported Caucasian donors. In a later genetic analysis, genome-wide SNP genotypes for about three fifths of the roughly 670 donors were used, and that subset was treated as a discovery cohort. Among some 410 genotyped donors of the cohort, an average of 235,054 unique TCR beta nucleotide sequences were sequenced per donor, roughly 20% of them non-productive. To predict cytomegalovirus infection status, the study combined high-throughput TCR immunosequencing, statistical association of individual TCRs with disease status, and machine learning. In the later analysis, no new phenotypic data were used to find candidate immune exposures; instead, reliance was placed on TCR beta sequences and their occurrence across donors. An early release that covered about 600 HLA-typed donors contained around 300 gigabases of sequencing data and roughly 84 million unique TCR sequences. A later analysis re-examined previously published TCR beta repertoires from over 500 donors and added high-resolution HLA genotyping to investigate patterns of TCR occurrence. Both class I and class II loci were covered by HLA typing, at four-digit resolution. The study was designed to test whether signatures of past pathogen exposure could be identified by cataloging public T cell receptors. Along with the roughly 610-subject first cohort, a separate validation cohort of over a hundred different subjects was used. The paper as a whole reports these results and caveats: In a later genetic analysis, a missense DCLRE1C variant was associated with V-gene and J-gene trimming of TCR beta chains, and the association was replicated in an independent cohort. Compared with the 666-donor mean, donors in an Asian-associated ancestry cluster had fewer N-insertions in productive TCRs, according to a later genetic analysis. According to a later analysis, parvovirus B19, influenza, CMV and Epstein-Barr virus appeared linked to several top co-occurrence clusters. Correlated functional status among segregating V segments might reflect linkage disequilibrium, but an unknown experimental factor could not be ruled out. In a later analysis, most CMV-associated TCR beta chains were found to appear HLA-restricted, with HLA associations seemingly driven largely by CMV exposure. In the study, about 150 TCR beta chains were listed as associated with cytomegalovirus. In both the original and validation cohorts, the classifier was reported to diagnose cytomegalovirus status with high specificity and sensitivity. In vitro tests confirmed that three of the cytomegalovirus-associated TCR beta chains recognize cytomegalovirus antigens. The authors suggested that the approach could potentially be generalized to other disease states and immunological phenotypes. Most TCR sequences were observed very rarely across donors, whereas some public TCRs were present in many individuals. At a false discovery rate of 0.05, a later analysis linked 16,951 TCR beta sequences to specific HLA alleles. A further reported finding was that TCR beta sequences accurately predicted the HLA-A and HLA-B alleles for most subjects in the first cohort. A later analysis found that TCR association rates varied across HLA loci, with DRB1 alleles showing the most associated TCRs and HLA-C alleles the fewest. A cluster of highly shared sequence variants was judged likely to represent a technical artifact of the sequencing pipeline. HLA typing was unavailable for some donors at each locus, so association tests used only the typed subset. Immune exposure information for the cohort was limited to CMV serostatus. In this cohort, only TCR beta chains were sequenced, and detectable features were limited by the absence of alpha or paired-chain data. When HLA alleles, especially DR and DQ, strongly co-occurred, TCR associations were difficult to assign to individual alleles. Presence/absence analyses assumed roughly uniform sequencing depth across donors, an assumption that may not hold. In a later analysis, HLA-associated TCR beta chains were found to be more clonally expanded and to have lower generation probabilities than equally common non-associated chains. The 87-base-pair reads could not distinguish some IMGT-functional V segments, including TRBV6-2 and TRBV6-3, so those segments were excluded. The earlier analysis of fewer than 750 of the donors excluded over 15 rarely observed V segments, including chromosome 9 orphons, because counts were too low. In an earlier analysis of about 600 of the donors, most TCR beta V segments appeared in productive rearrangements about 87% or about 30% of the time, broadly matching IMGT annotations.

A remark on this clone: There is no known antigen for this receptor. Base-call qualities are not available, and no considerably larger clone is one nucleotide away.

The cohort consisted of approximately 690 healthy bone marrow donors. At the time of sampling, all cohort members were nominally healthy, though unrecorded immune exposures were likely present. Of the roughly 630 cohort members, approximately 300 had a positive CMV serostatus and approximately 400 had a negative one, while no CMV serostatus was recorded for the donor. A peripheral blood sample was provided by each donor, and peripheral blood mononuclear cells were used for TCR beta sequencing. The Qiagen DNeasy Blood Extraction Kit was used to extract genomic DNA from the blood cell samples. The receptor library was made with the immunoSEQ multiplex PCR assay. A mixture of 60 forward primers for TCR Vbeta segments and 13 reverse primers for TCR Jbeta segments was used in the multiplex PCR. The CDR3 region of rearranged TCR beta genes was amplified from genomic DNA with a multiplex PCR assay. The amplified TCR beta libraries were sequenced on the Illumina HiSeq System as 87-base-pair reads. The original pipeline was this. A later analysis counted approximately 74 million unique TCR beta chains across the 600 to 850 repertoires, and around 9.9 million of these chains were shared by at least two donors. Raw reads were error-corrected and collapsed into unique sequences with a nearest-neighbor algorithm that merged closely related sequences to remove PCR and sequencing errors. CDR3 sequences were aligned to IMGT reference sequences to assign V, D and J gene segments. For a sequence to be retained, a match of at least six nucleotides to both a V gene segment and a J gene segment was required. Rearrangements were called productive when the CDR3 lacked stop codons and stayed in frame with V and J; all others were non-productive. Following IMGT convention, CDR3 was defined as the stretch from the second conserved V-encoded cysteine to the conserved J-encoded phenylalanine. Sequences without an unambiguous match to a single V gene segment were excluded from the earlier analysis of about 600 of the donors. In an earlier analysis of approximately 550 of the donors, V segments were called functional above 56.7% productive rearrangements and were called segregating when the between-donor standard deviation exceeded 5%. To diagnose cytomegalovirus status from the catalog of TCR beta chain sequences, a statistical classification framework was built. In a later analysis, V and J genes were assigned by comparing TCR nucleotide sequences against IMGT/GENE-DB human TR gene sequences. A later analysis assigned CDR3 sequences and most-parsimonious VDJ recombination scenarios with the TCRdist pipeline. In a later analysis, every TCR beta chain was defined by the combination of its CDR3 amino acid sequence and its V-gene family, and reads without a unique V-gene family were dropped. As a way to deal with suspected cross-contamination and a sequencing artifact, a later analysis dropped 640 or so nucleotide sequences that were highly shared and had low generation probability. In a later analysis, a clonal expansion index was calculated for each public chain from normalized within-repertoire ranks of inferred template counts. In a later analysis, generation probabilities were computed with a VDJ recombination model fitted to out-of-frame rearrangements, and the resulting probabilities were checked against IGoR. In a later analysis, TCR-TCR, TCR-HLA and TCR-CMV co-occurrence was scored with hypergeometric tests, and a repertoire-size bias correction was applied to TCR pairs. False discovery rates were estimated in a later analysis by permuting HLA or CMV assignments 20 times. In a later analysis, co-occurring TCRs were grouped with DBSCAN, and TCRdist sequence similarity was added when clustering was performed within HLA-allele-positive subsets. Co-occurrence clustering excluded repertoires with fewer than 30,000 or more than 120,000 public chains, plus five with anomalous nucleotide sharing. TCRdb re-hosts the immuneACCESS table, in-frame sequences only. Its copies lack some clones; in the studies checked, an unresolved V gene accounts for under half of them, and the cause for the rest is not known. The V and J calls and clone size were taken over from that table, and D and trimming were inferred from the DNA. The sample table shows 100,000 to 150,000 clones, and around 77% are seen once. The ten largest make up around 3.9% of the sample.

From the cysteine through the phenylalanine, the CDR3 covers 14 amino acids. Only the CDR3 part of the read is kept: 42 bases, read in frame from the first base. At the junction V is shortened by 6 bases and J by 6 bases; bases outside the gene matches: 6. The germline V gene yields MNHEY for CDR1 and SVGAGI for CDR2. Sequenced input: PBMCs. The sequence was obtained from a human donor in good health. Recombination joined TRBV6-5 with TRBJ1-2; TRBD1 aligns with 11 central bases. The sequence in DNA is TGTGCCAGCAGCAACGGACAGGGGGCCGATGGCTACACCTTC. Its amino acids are CASSNGQGADGYTF.